Following are 3 T cell receptor beta chains from one sample sequenced in a study of human T cells and chemical hapten exposure. In TCRdb, the RACE reads were re-called with MiXCR into one record per CDR3 protein. Of more than 65,000 distinct CDR3 sequences in the sample, around 7.8% were seen once. Time point indicated: patch test 1, 2 weeks after DPC sensitization. This sample's treatment: therapeutic diphenylcyclopropenone sensitization with weekly scalp DPC. Sequenced material: whole blood, taken in connection with sensitization to the hapten diphenylcyclopropenone (DPC). The source of these receptors is a woman aged 25-40 years with alopecia areata. Some clones in this sample may be carry-over from other donors' samples.

This rearrangement joins TRBV9 to TRBJ2-7; 12 bases match TRBD2. The germline CDR1 and CDR2 sequences are SGDLS and YYNGEE. J was trimmed by 7 bases and V by 3 bases; bases with no gene match: 2. CDR3 length: 13 residues. CDR3 amino acids: CASSGTSGVEQYF. DNA for the CDR3: TGTGCCAGCAGCGGGACTAGCGGGGTTGAGCAGTACTTC.

Many counts were recorded for this clonotype. V and J are TRBV29-1 and TRBJ1-1; D gene uncertain. The CDR3 sequence is 12 residues long. V was shortened by 2 bases and J by 6 bases, with 10 bases between the two germline ends. From germline, CDR1 is SQVTM and CDR2 ANQGSEA. CDR3 amino acids: CSVESSSPEAFF. CDR3 sequence (DNA): TGCAGCGTTGAAAGCTCTTCCCCTGAAGCTTTCTTT.

This clonotype was counted at least ten times. The CDR3 DNA reads TGTGCCAGCAGCATCCGGGGGGGAGGCACAGATACGCAGTATTTT. This translates into CASSIRGGGTDTQYF. The chain couples TRBV9 to TRBJ2-3; 8 positions agree with TRBD2. Germline V gives CDR1 SGDLS, CDR2 YYNGEE. V lost 4 bases and J lost 1; bases outside the gene matches: 5. The CDR3 length is 15 residues.